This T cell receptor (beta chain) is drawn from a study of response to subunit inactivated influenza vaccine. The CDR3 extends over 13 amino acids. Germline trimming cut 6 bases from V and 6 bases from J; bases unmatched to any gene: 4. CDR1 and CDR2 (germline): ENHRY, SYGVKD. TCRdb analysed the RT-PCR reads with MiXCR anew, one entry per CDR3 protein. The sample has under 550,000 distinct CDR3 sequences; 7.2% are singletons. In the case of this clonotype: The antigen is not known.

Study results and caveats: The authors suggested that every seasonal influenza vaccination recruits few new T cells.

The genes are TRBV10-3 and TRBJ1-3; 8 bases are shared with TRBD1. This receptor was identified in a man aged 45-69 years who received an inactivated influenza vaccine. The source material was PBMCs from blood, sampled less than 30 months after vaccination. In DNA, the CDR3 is TGTGCCATCAGCACGACAGGGGAAAACACCATATATTTT. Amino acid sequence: CAISTTGENTIYF.